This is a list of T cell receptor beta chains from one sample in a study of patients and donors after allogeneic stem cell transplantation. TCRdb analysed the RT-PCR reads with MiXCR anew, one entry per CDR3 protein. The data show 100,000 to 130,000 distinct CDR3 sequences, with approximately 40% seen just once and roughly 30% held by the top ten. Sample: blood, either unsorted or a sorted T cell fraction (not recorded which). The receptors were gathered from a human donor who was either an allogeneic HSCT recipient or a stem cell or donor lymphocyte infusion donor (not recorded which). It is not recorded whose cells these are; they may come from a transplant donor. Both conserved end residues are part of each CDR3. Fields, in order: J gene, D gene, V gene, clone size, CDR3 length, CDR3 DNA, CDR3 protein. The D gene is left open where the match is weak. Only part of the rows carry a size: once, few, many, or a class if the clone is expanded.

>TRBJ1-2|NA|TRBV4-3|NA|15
TGCGCCAGCAGCCAAGTCCACAGGGCATTCAATGGCTACACCTTC
CASSQVHRAFNGYTF
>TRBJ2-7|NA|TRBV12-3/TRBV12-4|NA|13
TGTGCCAGCACCGGGACGGCGGGCTACGAGCAGTACTTC
CASTGTAGYEQYF
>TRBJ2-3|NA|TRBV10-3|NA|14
TGTGCCATCAGTGAGTCAGTAATCACAGATACGCAGTATTTT
CAISESVITDTQYF
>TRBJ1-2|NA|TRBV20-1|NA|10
TGCAGTGCCCCTGTTTACGGCTACACCTTC
CSAPVYGYTF
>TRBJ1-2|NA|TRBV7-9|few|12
TGTGCCAGCAGCGTGGCTAACTATGGCTACACCTTC
CASSVANYGYTF
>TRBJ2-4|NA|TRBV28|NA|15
TGTGCCAGCAGCCGACAGGCGAGCGCCAAAAACATTCAGTACTTC
CASSRQASAKNIQYF
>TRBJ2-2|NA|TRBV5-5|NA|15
TGTGCCAGCAGCTTTTGGCAGTCGAACACCGGGGAGCTGTTTTTT
CASSFWQSNTGELFF
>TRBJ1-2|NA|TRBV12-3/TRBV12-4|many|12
TGTGCCAGCAGTTTCCGTGGGGGCGGCTACACCTTC
CASSFRGGGYTF
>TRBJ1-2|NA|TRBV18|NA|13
TGTGCCAGCTCAAATTCTACAGTTTATGGCTACACCTTC
CASSNSTVYGYTF
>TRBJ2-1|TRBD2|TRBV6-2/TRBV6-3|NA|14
TGTGCCAGCAGTAGGCGACTAGCGATTAATGAGCAGTTCTTC
CASSRRLAINEQFF
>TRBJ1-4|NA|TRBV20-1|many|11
TGCAGTGCTAGAGTAGGTGAAAAACTGTTTTTT
CSARVGEKLFF
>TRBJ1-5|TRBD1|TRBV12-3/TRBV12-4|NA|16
TGTGCCAGCAGTTCCAAGAACAGGGGAAGCAATCAGCCCCAGCATTTT
CASSSKNRGSNQPQHF
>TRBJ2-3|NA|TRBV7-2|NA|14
TGTGCCAGCAGCTTAGGACCGCACACAGATACGCAGTATTTT
CASSLGPHTDTQYF
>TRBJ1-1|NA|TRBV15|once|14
TGTGCCACCAGCAGAGATTTTGTGAACACTGAAGCTTTCTTT
CATSRDFVNTEAFF
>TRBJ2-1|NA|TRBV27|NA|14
TGTGCCAGCAAACCCCGGGTAATTAACAATGAGCAGTTCTTC
CASKPRVINNEQFF
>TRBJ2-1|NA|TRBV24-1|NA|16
TGTGCCACCAGTGACCCAGGACTACACTCCTACAATGAGCAGTTCTTC
CATSDPGLHSYNEQFF
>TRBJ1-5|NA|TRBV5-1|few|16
TGCGCCAGCAGCTTGGAAGGATCCGATAGCAATCAGCCCCAGCATTTT
CASSLEGSDSNQPQHF
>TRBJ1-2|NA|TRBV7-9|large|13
TGTGCCAGCAGCTTCAACAGCGGCTATGGCTACACCTTC
CASSFNSGYGYTF
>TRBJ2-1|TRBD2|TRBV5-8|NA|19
TGTGCCAGCAGCAATTATAGCGGGAGGGTTTTTAGCTCCTACAATGAGCAGTTCTTC
CASSNYSGRVFSSYNEQFF
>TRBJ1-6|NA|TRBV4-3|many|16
TGCGCCAGCAGCCAAGATGTCCCTCGGAGGGAATCACCCCTCCACTTT
CASSQDVPRRESPLHF
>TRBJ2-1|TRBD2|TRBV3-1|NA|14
TGTGCCAGCAGCCAACGGGACTACATCAATGAGCAGTTCTTC
CASSQRDYINEQFF
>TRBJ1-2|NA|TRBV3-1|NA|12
TGTGCCAGCAGCCGGCGGGACTATGGCTACACCTTC
CASSRRDYGYTF